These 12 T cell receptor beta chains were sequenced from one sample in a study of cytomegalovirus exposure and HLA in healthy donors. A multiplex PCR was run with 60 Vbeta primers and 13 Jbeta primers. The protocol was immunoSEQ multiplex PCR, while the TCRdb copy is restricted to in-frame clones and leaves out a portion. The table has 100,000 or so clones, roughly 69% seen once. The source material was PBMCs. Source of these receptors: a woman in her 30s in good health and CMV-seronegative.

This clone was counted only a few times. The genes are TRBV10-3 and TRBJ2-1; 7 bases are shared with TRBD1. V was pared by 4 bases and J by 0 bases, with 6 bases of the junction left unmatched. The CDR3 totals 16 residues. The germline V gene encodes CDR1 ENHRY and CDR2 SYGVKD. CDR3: CAISATGANSYNEQFF. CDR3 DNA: TGTGCCATCAGTGCAACAGGGGCGAACTCCTACAATGAGCAGTTCTTC.

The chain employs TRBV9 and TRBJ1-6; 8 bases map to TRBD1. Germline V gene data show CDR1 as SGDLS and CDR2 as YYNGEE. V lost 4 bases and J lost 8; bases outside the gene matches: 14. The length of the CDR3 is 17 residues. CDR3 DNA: TGTGCCAGCAGCCCCCAGGGGGCGGGTTGGTGGGATTCACCCCTCCACTTT. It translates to CASSPQGAGWWDSPLHF.

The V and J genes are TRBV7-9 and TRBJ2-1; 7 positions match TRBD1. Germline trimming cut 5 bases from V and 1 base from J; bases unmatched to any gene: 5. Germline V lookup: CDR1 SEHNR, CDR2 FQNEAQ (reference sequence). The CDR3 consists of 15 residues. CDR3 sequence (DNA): TGTGCCAGCAGCGCCACAGGGGTTTCCTACAATGAGCAGTTCTTC. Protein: CASSATGVSYNEQFF.

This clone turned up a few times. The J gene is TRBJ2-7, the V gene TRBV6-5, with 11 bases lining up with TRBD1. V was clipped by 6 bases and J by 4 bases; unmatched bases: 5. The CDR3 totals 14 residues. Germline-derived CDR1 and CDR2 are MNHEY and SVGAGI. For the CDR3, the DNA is TGTGCCAGCAGAAGGGACAGGGGGTTTTACGAGCAGTACTTC. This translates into CASRRDRGFYEQYF.

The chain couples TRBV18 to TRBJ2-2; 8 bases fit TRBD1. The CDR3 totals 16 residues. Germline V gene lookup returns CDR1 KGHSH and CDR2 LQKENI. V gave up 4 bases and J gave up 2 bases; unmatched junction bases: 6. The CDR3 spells CASSQDRGPNTGELFF. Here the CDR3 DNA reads TGTGCCAGCTCACAAGACAGGGGCCCTAACACCGGGGAGCTGTTTTTT.

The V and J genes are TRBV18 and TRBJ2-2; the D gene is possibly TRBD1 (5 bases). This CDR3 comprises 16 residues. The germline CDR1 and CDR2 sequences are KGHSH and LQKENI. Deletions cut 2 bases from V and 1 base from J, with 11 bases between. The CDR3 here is CASSPERGLNTGELFF. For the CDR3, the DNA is TGTGCCAGCTCACCAGAAAGGGGCCTGAACACCGGGGAGCTGTTTTTT.

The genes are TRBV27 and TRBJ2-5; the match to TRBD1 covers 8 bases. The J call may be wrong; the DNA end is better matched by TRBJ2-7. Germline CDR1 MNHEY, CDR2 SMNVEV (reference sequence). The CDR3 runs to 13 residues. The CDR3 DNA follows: TGTGCCAGCAGTTTGACAGGGGTAAACGAGCAGTACTTC. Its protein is CASSLTGVNEQYF.

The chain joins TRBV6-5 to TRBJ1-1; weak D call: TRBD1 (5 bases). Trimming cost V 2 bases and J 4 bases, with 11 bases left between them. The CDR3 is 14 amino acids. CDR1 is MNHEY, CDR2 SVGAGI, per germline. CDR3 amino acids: CASSYGAQGTEAFF. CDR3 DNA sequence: TGTGCCAGCAGTTACGGGGCGCAGGGCACTGAAGCTTTCTTT.

The CDR3 protein is CASSFRTGQETQYF. CDR3 nucleotide sequence: TGTGCCAGCAGCTTCCGGACAGGGCAGGAGACCCAGTACTTC. J is TRBJ2-5 and V is TRBV5-4; the match to TRBD1 covers 8 bases. CDR1 is SGHNT and CDR2 is YYREEE in the germline V gene (reference sequence). Losses at the gene ends were 2 bases for V and 5 bases for J; bases not matched to a gene: 5. The CDR3 contains 14 residues. Variable domain in full (rest from reference TRBV5-4 and TRBJ2-5): ETGVTQSPTHLIKTRGQQVTLRCSSQSGHNTVSWYQQALGQGPQFIFQYYREEENGRGNFPPRFSGLQFPNYSSELNVNALELDDSALYLCASSFRTGQETQYFGPGTRLLVL.

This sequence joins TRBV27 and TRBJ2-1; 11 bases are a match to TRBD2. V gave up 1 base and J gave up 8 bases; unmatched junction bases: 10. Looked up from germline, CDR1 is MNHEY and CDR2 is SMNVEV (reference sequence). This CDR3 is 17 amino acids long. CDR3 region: CASSLYWVAGGPDEQFF. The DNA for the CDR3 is TGTGCCAGCAGTTTATATTGGGTAGCGGGAGGGCCAGATGAGCAGTTCTTC.

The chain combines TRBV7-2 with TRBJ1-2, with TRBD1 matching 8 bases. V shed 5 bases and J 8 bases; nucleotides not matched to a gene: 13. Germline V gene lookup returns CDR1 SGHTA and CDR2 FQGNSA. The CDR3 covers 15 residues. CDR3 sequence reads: CASSMTLTGVGGYTF. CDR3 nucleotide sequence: TGTGCCAGCAGCATGACTCTGACAGGGGTAGGAGGCTACACCTTC.

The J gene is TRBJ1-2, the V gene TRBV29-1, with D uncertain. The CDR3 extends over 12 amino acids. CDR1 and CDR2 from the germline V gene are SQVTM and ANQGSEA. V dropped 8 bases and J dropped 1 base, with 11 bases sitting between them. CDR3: CSTLAGNYGYTF. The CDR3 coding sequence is TGCAGCACGTTGGCGGGTAACTATGGCTACACCTTC.